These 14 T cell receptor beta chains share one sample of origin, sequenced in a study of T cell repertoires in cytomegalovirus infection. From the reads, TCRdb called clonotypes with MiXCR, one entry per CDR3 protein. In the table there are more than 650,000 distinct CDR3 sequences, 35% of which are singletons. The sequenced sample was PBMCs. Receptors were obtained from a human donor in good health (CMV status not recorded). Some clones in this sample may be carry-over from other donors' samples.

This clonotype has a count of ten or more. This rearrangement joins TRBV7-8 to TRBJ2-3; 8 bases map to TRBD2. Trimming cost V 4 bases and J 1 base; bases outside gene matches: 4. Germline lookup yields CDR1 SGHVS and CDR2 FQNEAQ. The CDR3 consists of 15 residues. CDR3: CASSSRSGGTDTQYF. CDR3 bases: TGTGCCAGCAGCTCGCGTAGCGGGGGCACAGATACGCAGTATTTT.

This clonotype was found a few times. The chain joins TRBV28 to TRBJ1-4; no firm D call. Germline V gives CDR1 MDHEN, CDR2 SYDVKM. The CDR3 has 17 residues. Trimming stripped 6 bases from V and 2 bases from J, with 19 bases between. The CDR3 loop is CASSPNGSPGTNEKLFF. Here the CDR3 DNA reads TGTGCCAGCAGCCCGAACGGGAGCCCCGGCACTAATGAAAAACTGTTTTTT.

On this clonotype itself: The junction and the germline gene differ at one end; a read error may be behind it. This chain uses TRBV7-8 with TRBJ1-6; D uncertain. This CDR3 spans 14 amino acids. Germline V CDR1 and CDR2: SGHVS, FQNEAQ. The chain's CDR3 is CASSLGGDNSPLQF. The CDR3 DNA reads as TGTGCCAGCAGCTTAGGCGGGGATAATTCACCCCTCCAATTT.

The CDR3 nucleotides read TGTGCCAGCAGCCCAAGGGCAAATCAGCCCCAGCATTTT. It specifies CASSPRANQPQHF. The chain employs TRBV7-2 and TRBJ1-5; D is unresolved. The CDR3 consists of 13 residues. V lost 5 bases and J 4 bases, leaving 9 bases between the germline ends. Germline values: CDR1 SGHTA, CDR2 FQGNSA.

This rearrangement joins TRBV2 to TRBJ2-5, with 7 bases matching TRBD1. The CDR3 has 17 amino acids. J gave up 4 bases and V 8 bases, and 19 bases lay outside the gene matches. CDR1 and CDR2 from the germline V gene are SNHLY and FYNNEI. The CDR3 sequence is CASGPHGRVGGAETQYF. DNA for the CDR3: TGTGCCAGCGGCCCCCACGGTAGAGTAGGGGGCGCAGAGACCCAGTACTTC.

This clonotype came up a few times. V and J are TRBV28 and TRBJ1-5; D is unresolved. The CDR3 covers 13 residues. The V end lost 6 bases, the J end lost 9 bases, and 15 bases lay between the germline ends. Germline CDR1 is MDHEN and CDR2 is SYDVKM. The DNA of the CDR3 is TGTGCCAGCAGGGGCGCGGCGGTCTCGCCCCAGCATTTT. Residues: CASRGAAVSPQHF.

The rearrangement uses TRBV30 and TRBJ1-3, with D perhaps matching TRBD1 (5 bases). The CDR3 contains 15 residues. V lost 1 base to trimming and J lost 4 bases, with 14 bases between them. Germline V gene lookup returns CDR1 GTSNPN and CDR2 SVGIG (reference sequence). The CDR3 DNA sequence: TGTGCCTGGAGTGGGGGAGGGGCTGAGGGAAACACCATATATTTT. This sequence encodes CAWSGGGAEGNTIYF.

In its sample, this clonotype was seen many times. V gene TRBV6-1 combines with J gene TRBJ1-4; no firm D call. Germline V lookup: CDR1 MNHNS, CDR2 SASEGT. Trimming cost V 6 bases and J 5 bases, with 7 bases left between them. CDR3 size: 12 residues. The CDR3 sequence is CASRGPNEKLFF. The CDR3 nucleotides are TGTGCCAGCAGAGGACCGAATGAAAAACTGTTTTTT.

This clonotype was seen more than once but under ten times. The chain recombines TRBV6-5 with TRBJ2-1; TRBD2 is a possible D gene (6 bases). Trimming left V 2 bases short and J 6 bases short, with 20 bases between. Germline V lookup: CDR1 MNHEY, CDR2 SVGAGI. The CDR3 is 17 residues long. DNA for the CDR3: TGTGCCAGCAGTTACCGGGCGGGCGGAGGGCTTGGCAATGAGCAGTTCTTC. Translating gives CASSYRAGGGLGNEQFF.

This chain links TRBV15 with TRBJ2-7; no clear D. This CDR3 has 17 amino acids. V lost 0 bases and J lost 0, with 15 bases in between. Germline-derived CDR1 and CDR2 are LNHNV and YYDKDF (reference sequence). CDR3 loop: CATSRDYGTAVSYEQYF. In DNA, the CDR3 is TGTGCCACCAGCAGAGATTATGGCACCGCTGTCTCCTACGAGCAGTACTTC.

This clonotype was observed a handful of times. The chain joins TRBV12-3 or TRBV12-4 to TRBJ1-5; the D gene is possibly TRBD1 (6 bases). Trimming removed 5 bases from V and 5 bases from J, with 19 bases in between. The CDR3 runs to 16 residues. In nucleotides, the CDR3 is TGTGCCAGCAGTACAGGGCCAAGGGCGTATCATCAGCCCCAGCATTTT. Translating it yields CASSTGPRAYHQPQHF.

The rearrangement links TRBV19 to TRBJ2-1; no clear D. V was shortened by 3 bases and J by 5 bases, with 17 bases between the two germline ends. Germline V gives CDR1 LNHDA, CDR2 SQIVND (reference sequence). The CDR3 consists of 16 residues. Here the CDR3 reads CASSMVRLLYHNEQFF. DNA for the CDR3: TGTGCCAGTAGTATGGTTCGTCTTCTATACCACAATGAGCAGTTCTTC.

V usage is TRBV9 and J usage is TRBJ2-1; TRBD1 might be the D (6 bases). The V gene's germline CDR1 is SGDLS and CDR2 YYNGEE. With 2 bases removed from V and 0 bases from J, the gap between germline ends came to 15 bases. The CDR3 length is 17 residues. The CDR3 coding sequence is TGTGCCAGCAGCGTCCGGACAGAAATAAGCTCCTACAATGAGCAGTTCTTC. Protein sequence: CASSVRTEISSYNEQFF.

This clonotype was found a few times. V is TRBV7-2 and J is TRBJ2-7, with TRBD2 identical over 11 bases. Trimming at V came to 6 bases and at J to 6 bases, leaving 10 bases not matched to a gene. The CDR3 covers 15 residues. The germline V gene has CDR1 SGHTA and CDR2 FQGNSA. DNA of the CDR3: TGTGCCAGCAGACAACCGGGACTAGCGGCACTCGAGCAGTACTTC. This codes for CASRQPGLAALEQYF.